This T cell receptor beta chain was found in a study of blood T cell repertoires in COVID-19. Recovered participants had two consecutive negative NP/OP PCR tests, healthcare professional clearance, or symptom resolution. TCRdb keeps only in-frame clones here, not all; method: immunoSEQ multiplex PCR. The sample has 390,000 or so clones, roughly 87% seen once. The CDR3 is made up of 19 amino acids. Trimming cost V 7 bases and J 1 base; bases outside gene matches: 18. Germline assignment: CDR1 SGHTA and CDR2 FQGNSA. The V and J genes are TRBV7-2 and TRBJ2-1; 8 positions match TRBD1. This TCR derives from a woman between 50 and 59 years old who had recovered from COVID-19. Sequenced input: PBMCs or T cells enriched from blood (not recorded which). The CDR3 DNA follows: TGTGCCAGCACCCCTTCCCGGCAGGGGGCGCTTTGGTCCTACAATGAGCAGTTCTTC. Translated, it gives CASTPSRQGALWSYNEQFF.